This T cell receptor (beta chain) was captured in a study of blood T cell repertoires in COVID-19. Study-wide background: The United States, Italy and Spain were the sources of the acute and convalescent COVID-19 samples. T cells, B-cell-depleted T cells, or PBMCs supplied cDNA or gDNA.

The length of the CDR3 is 15 residues. Germline CDR1 and CDR2: MNHEY and SMNVEV (reference sequence). V was cut by 7 bases and J by 9 bases, with 21 bases left in between. How the authors handled the data: For nucleated cells, counts were estimated from reference gene primer amplification. Here immunoSEQ multiplex PCR was the method, and the copy in TCRdb shows in-frame clones only, minus some. The DNA gave D and trimming, while V, J and clone size come from that table. The table includes around 200,000 clones, approximately 78% detected once. The sample was PBMCs or T cells enriched from blood (not recorded which). The chain couples TRBV27 to TRBJ1-4; D perhaps matches TRBD1 (5 bases). The sequence was obtained from a man aged 40-49 years who had recovered from COVID-19. For the CDR3, the DNA is TGTGCCAGCACCGACGGGGGTTTGGCTGGGCAAAAACTGTTTTTT. This encodes CASTDGGLAGQKLFF.